The entry below gives a single T cell receptor beta chain sequence along with its context. At deep level, the assay was performed. TCRdb's copy holds only in-frame clones and misses some; the assay was immunoSEQ multiplex PCR. The table includes a few million clones, about 92% detected once. The data originate from a study of shared clonotypes between healthy human individuals. CD45RA+ naive and CD45RA-negative memory subsets were separated from CD4+ cells. V was clipped by 0 bases and J by 13 bases, with 16 bases between them. The CDR3 has 14 residues. CDR1 and CDR2 from the germline V gene are LNHNV and YYDKDF (reference sequence).

The TCR sequence derives from a young man in good health. Source material: naive CD4+ T cells sorted from blood. Subset: CD45RA+ positively selected. This chain links TRBV15 with TRBJ2-4; weak D call: TRBD2 (6 bases). Here the CDR3 DNA reads TGTGCCACCAGCAGAGATCGGGGGAGTACTGGGCAGTACTTC. Translating gives CATSRDRGSTGQYF.